This record looks at one T cell receptor beta chain sequence and its context. Antigen: not known. The junction had 6 bases not matched to a gene; V was cut back by 5 bases and J by 3 bases. CDR1 and CDR2 from the germline V gene are MDHEN and SYDVKM. This CDR3 spans 15 amino acids. The data belong to a study of T cells after yellow fever vaccination. General observations from the study: The study found a weaker secondary response that peaked faster, day 5 versus 15. Clones that expanded after primary vaccination mostly reappeared after the booster (roughly 96% CD4, 88% CD8). CD4 and CD8 compartments shared a small share of clonotypes, likely from convergent recombination.

A 5'RACE template-switching step, the method used to make TCR cDNA, added a universal primer site and UMIs. Each CDR3 protein is one row after TCRdb ran MiXCR on the 5' RACE reads. The repertoire consists of some 600,000 distinct CDR3 sequences, with less than 20% occurring once and the leading ten covering approximately 15%. The specimen was PBMCs, collected less than 6 days after the first yellow fever vaccination. This chain joins TRBV28 and TRBJ2-2, with 7 bases lining up with TRBD1. This receptor was obtained from a young man who received the YFV17D yellow fever vaccine. CDR3 sequence reads: CASSADRVDTGELFF. As DNA, the CDR3 is TGTGCCAGCAGTGCAGACAGGGTGGACACCGGGGAGCTGTTTTTT.